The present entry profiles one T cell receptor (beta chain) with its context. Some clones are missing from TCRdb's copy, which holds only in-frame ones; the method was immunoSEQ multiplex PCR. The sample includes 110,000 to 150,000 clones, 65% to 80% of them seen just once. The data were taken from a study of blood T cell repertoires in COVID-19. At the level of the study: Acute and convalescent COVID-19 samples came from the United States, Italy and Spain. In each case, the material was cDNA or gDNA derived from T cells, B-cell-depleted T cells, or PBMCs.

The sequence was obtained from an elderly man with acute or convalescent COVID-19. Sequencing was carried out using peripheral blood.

The CDR3 nucleotides read TGTGCCAGCTTAACAGGGGATAGCTCCTACGAGCAGTACTTC. This encodes CASLTGDSSYEQYF. The chain carries TRBV6-5 and TRBJ2-7, with 7 bases aligning to TRBD1. The CDR3 covers 14 residues. The ends lost 8 bases at V and 0 bases at J; junction bases unmatched: 7. Germline CDR1 reads MNHEY; CDR2 reads SVGAGI.